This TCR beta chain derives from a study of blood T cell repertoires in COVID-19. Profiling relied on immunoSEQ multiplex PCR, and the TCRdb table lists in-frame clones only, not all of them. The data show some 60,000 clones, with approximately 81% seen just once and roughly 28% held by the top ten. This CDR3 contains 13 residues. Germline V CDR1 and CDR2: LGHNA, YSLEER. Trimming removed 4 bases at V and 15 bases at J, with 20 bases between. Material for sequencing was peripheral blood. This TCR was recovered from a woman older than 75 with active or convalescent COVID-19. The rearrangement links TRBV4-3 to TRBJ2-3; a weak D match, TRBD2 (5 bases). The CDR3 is CASSLLLDETTYF. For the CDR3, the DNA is TGCGCCAGCAGCCTCCTACTAGACGAGACGACATATTTT.